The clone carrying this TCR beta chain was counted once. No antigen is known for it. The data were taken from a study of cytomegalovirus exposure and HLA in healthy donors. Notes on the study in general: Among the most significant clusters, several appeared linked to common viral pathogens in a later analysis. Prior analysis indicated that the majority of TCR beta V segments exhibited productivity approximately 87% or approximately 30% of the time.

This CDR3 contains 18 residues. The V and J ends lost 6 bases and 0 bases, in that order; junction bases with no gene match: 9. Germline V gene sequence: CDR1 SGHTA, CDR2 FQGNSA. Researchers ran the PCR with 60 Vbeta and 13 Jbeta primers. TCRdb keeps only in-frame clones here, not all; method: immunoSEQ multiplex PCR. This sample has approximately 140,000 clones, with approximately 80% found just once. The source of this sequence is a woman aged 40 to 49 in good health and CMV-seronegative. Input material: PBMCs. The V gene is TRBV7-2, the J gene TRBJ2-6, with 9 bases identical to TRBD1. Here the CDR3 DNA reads TGTGCCAGCAGTTCCAGGACAGGGGAAGGCTCTGGGGCCAACGTCCTGACTTTC. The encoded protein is CASSSRTGEGSGANVLTF.